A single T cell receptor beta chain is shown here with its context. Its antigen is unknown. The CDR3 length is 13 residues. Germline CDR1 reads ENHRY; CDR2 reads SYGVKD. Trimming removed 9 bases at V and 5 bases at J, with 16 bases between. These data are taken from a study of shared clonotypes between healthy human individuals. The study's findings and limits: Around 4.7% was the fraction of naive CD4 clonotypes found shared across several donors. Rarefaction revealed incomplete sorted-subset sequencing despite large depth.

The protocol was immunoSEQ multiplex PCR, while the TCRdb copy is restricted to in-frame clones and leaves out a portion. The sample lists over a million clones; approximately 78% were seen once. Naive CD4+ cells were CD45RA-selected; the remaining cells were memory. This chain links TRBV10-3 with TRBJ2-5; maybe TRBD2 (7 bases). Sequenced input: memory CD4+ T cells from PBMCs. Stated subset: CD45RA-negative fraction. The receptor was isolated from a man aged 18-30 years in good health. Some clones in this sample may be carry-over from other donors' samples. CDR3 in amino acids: CAIGGGGRETQYF. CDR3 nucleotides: TGTGCCATTGGGGGAGGGGGACGGGAGACCCAGTACTTC.